A selection of T cell receptor beta chains follows, all from one sample in a study of sequential checkpoint blockade in melanoma. The data were produced by immunoSEQ multiplex PCR, yet TCRdb's version contains in-frame clones alone and is incomplete. Of approximately 2,900 clones in the sample, 18% were seen once. The sample consisted of tumor tissue (inferred from file names), taken from a patient given nivolumab and ipilimumab in sequence. All receptors derive from a human donor with melanoma. Both conserved end residues are part of each CDR3. The order of the fields is D gene, clone size, V gene, J gene, CDR3 DNA, CDR3 protein. D genes are given only for firm matches. A clone size is listed for some rows: how often the clone was seen (once, few, many), or a class if it is expanded.

D gene: TRBD1
clone size: few
V gene: TRBV9
J gene: TRBJ1-2
CDR3 DNA: TGTGCCAGCAGCGTCCGGGACAGGGATCGCTATGGCTACACCTTC
CDR3 protein: CASSVRDRDRYGYTF

D gene: .
clone size: few
V gene: TRBV6-8
J gene: TRBJ1-2
CDR3 DNA: TGTGCCAGCAGAAACACGATCAACGGCTACACCTTC
CDR3 protein: CASRNTINGYTF

D gene: .
clone size: few
V gene: TRBV6-8
J gene: TRBJ1-6
CDR3 DNA: TGTGCCAGCAGGAGGGGACGGCGGAACCTTAATTCACCCCTCCACTTT
CDR3 protein: CASRRGRRNLNSPLHF

D gene: .
clone size: .
V gene: TRBV19
J gene: TRBJ2-1
CDR3 DNA: TGTGCCAGTAGTCGACAGGTCTACAATGAGCAGTTCTTC
CDR3 protein: CASSRQVYNEQFF

D gene: TRBD1
clone size: medium-sized
V gene: TRBV6-8
J gene: TRBJ1-2
CDR3 DNA: TGTGCCGGAAGGGACAGGGGACCTACGGTATGGGGCTACACCTTC
CDR3 protein: CAGRDRGPTVWGYTF

D gene: .
clone size: many
V gene: TRBV11-3
J gene: TRBJ1-2
CDR3 DNA: TGTGCCAGCAGCCCGACGACAGTGGGGATTTATGGCTACACCTTC
CDR3 protein: CASSPTTVGIYGYTF

D gene: .
clone size: few
V gene: TRBV28
J gene: TRBJ2-1
CDR3 DNA: TGTGCCAGCAGTTTGGGCGCTTACAATGAGCAGTTCTTC
CDR3 protein: CASSLGAYNEQFF

D gene: .
clone size: medium-sized
V gene: TRBV11-3
J gene: TRBJ1-1
CDR3 DNA: TGTGCCAGCAGCCAAGTGGAGACCGTGAACACTGAAGCTTTCTTT
CDR3 protein: CASSQVETVNTEAFF

D gene: .
clone size: once
V gene: TRBV5-1
J gene: TRBJ1-4
CDR3 DNA: TGCGCCAGCAGCGTTGGCGGTTTGTATGAAAAACTGTTTTTT
CDR3 protein: CASSVGGLYEKLFF

D gene: TRBD2
clone size: few
V gene: TRBV6-8
J gene: TRBJ2-1
CDR3 DNA: TGTGCCAGCAGTTACTCGACTAGCGGGGGGAGTGAGCAGTTCTTC
CDR3 protein: CASSYSTSGGSEQFF

D gene: .
clone size: many
V gene: TRBV11-3
J gene: TRBJ1-2
CDR3 DNA: TGTGCCAGCAGCTCCGGTCCCCTGGACTATGGCTACACCTTC
CDR3 protein: CASSSGPLDYGYTF

D gene: .
clone size: .
V gene: TRBV5-1
J gene: TRBJ2-2
CDR3 DNA: TGCGCCAGCAGCAAGAGTATGAACACCGGGGAGCTGTTTTTT
CDR3 protein: CASSKSMNTGELFF

D gene: .
clone size: medium-sized
V gene: TRBV11-3
J gene: TRBJ2-1
CDR3 DNA: TGTGCCAGCAGCTCCGGATCAGGCTCCTACAATGAGCAGTTCTTC
CDR3 protein: CASSSGSGSYNEQFF

D gene: .
clone size: .
V gene: TRBV14
J gene: TRBJ1-1
CDR3 DNA: TGTGCCAGCAGCCAAGAGAGGGGTTTGAACACTGAAGCTTTCTTT
CDR3 protein: CASSQERGLNTEAFF

D gene: .
clone size: medium-sized
V gene: TRBV11-3
J gene: TRBJ2-5
CDR3 DNA: TGTGCCAGCAGCCCTAGTAACGGCAGACAAGAGACCCAGTACTTC
CDR3 protein: CASSPSNGRQETQYF

D gene: .
clone size: many
V gene: TRBV11-3
J gene: TRBJ1-1
CDR3 DNA: TGTGCCAGCAGCTTGAATGAGAGGGGAGGCACTGAAGCTTTCTTT
CDR3 protein: CASSLNERGGTEAFF

D gene: .
clone size: few
V gene: TRBV6-8
J gene: TRBJ2-7
CDR3 DNA: TGTGCCAGCACCATGGACGGTGTGCCCTACGAGCAGTACTTC
CDR3 protein: CASTMDGVPYEQYF

D gene: TRBD1
clone size: .
V gene: TRBV5-1
J gene: TRBJ1-1
CDR3 DNA: TGCGCCAGCCGGAGGACAGGGATGAACACTGAAGCTTTCTTT
CDR3 protein: CASRRTGMNTEAFF

D gene: TRBD2
clone size: many
V gene: TRBV9
J gene: TRBJ2-3
CDR3 DNA: TGTGCCAGCAGCGGGGATCGGGGGGTCATGATCACAGATACGCAGTATTTT
CDR3 protein: CASSGDRGVMITDTQYF

D gene: .
clone size: medium-sized
V gene: TRBV11-3
J gene: TRBJ1-6
CDR3 DNA: TGTGCCAGCAGCTTAGGTTTGGGTTATAACGGAGGATCCCTCCACTTT
CDR3 protein: CASSLGLGYNGGSLHF

D gene: .
clone size: .
V gene: TRBV15
J gene: TRBJ2-1
CDR3 DNA: TGTGCCACCAGCAGAGATTCGGGCGTGGGGACTCGCCGCTATGAGCAGTTCTTC
CDR3 protein: CATSRDSGVGTRRYEQFF

D gene: .
clone size: .
V gene: TRBV9
J gene: TRBJ2-2
CDR3 DNA: TGTGCCAGCAGCCTCGGGACGAGAGGGGAGCTGTTTTTT
CDR3 protein: CASSLGTRGELFF

D gene: TRBD1
clone size: few
V gene: TRBV6-8
J gene: TRBJ1-1
CDR3 DNA: TGTGCCAGCAGCGTGACAGGGGGCGCTTCCACTGAAGCTTTCTTT
CDR3 protein: CASSVTGGASTEAFF

D gene: TRBD1
clone size: few
V gene: TRBV11-3
J gene: TRBJ1-4
CDR3 DNA: TGTGCCAGCAGCTTAGAGGTCAACAGGGGGCTAGGTGAAAAACTGTTTTTT
CDR3 protein: CASSLEVNRGLGEKLFF

D gene: .
clone size: .
V gene: TRBV19
J gene: TRBJ1-2
CDR3 DNA: TGTGCCAGTAGTGGTAAGGGATTTATGTATGGCTACACCTTC
CDR3 protein: CASSGKGFMYGYTF

D gene: .
clone size: few
V gene: TRBV9
J gene: TRBJ1-3
CDR3 DNA: TGTGCCAGCAGTGAAAGCGGGACTGGAAACACCATATATTTT
CDR3 protein: CASSESGTGNTIYF

D gene: .
clone size: medium-sized
V gene: TRBV11-3
J gene: TRBJ1-2
CDR3 DNA: TGTGCCAGCAGCCGCTACGGAGGCGAGGGCGGTGGCTACACCTTC
CDR3 protein: CASSRYGGEGGGYTF

D gene: .
clone size: .
V gene: TRBV9
J gene: TRBJ2-1
CDR3 DNA: TGTGCCAGCAGCGGCCGCGGGTCCCGGTACAATGAGCAGTTCTTC
CDR3 protein: CASSGRGSRYNEQFF

D gene: .
clone size: .
V gene: TRBV5-1
J gene: TRBJ2-1
CDR3 DNA: TGCGCCAGCAAGCCCGGAGGAGAGCCAATCTACAATGAGCAGTTCTTC
CDR3 protein: CASKPGGEPIYNEQFF

D gene: .
clone size: large
V gene: TRBV11-3
J gene: TRBJ1-1
CDR3 DNA: TGTGCCAGCAGCTTAGAAATAGGGGGCACTGAAGCTTTCTTT
CDR3 protein: CASSLEIGGTEAFF

D gene: .
clone size: many
V gene: TRBV9
J gene: TRBJ1-2
CDR3 DNA: TGTGCCAGCAGTTTGGGGTCCTATGGCTACACCTTC
CDR3 protein: CASSLGSYGYTF

D gene: .
clone size: .
V gene: TRBV19
J gene: TRBJ2-2
CDR3 DNA: TGTGCCAGTAGTATCGGGCCAGGGGGGGAGTACACCGGGGAGCTGTTTTTT
CDR3 protein: CASSIGPGGEYTGELFF

D gene: TRBD1
clone size: few
V gene: TRBV11-3
J gene: TRBJ1-2
CDR3 DNA: TGTGCCAGCAGCTTGGCCGGGACAGGGAGGAACTATGGCTACACCTTC
CDR3 protein: CASSLAGTGRNYGYTF

D gene: TRBD1
clone size: .
V gene: TRBV18
J gene: TRBJ2-2
CDR3 DNA: TGTGCCAGCTCACCGGGACAGAGGGGCACCGGGGAGCTGTTTTTT
CDR3 protein: CASSPGQRGTGELFF

D gene: TRBD2
clone size: .
V gene: TRBV5-1
J gene: TRBJ2-7
CDR3 DNA: TGCGCCAGCAGCTTGAAACTAGCGGGAAACTACGAGCAGTACTTC
CDR3 protein: CASSLKLAGNYEQYF

D gene: TRBD1
clone size: large
V gene: TRBV19
J gene: TRBJ1-2
CDR3 DNA: TGTGCCAGCTCGGGACAGGGTCTGCATGGCTACACCTTC
CDR3 protein: CASSGQGLHGYTF

D gene: TRBD1
clone size: .
V gene: TRBV6-8
J gene: TRBJ2-3
CDR3 DNA: TGTGCCAGCAGTTGGGGAAACAGGGGGCTATCAGATACGCAGTATTTT
CDR3 protein: CASSWGNRGLSDTQYF

D gene: .
clone size: .
V gene: TRBV11-3
J gene: TRBJ2-2
CDR3 DNA: TGTGCCAGCACCGAGGGAGCTCTCTCCGGGGAGCTGTTTTTT
CDR3 protein: CASTEGALSGELFF

D gene: .
clone size: few
V gene: TRBV14
J gene: TRBJ1-2
CDR3 DNA: TGTGCCAGCAGCCAAGATTTATCGCCAGGGTATGACTATGGCTACACCTTC
CDR3 protein: CASSQDLSPGYDYGYTF

D gene: .
clone size: few
V gene: TRBV19
J gene: TRBJ1-6
CDR3 DNA: TGTGCCAGTAGCTCTCGGGACGCGCGGTATAATTCACCCCTCCACTTT
CDR3 protein: CASSSRDARYNSPLHF

D gene: .
clone size: few
V gene: TRBV6-8
J gene: TRBJ1-5
CDR3 DNA: TGTGCCAGCAGTGGGGACATCCATCAGCCCCAGCATTTT
CDR3 protein: CASSGDIHQPQHF

D gene: .
clone size: few
V gene: TRBV1
J gene: TRBJ1-3
CDR3 DNA: TGCGCCAGCAGCCAAGATGGGACAGGAGAGGGAAACACCATATATTTT
CDR3 protein: CASSQDGTGEGNTIYF

D gene: TRBD1
clone size: .
V gene: TRBV19
J gene: TRBJ1-5
CDR3 DNA: TGTGCCAGTAGCCCAACAGGGGGTGGCAATCAGCCCCAGCATTTT
CDR3 protein: CASSPTGGGNQPQHF

D gene: .
clone size: few
V gene: TRBV6-8
J gene: TRBJ2-2
CDR3 DNA: TGTGCCAGCATTCTCCTGGCTTCGAACACCGGGGAGCTGTTTTTT
CDR3 protein: CASILLASNTGELFF

D gene: TRBD1
clone size: .
V gene: TRBV11-3
J gene: TRBJ1-2
CDR3 DNA: TGTGCCAGCAGCACCAGGACAGGGGCGGATGGCTACACCTTC
CDR3 protein: CASSTRTGADGYTF

D gene: TRBD1
clone size: many
V gene: TRBV11-3
J gene: TRBJ2-1
CDR3 DNA: TGTGCCAGCAGCTTAGGCCTTTTCGGGACAGGTCGGAATGAGCAGTTCTTC
CDR3 protein: CASSLGLFGTGRNEQFF

D gene: .
clone size: .
V gene: TRBV12-5
J gene: TRBJ1-1
CDR3 DNA: TGTGCCAGCAAACTCGGAATGGAAGCTTTCTTT
CDR3 protein: CASKLGMEAFF